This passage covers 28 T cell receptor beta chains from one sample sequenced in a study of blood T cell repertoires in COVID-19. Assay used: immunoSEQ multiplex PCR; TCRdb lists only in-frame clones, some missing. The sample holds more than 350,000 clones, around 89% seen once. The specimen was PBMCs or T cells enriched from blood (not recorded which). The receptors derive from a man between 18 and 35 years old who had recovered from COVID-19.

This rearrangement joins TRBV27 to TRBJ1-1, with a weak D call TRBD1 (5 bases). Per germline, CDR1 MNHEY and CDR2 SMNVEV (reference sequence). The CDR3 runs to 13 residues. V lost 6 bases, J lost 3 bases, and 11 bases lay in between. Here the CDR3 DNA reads TGTGCCAGCAGCAACCCGACAGACACTGAAGCTTTCTTT. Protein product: CASSNPTDTEAFF.

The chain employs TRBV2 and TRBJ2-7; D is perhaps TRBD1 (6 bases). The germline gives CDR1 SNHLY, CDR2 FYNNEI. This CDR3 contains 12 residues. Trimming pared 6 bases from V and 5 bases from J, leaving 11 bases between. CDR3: CASRPSGDEQYF. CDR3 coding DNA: TGTGCCAGCAGGCCATCAGGGGACGAGCAGTACTTC.

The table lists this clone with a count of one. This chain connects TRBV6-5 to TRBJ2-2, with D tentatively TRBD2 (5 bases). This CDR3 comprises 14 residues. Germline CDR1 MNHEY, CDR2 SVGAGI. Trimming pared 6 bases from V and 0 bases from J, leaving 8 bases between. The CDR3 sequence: CASSKLANTGELFF. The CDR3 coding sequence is TGTGCCAGCAGCAAACTAGCGAACACCGGGGAGCTGTTTTTT.

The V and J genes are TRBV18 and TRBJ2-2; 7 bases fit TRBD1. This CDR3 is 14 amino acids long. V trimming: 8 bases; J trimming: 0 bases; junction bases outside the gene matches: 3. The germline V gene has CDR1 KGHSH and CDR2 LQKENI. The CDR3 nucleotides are TGTGCCAGCGCAACAGGGGCGAACACCGGGGAGCTGTTTTTT. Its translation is CASATGANTGELFF.

CDR3 sequence (DNA): TGTGCCAGCAGCTTGAACAGAATAGATTCACCCCTCCACTTT. This sequence encodes CASSLNRIDSPLHF. The V and J genes are TRBV11-2 and TRBJ1-6; the D is unclear. Germline V gene data show CDR1 as SGHAT and CDR2 as FQNNGV. V was clipped by 3 bases and J by 8 bases, with 11 bases between them. CDR3 length: 14 residues. The full variable domain, rest sourced from reference TRBV11-2 and TRBJ1-6, is EAGVAQSPRYKIIEKRQSVAFWCNPISGHATLYWYQQILGQGPKLLIQFQNNGVVDDSQLPKDRFSAERLKGVDSTLKIQPAKLEDSAVYLCASSLNRIDSPLHFGNGTRLTVT.

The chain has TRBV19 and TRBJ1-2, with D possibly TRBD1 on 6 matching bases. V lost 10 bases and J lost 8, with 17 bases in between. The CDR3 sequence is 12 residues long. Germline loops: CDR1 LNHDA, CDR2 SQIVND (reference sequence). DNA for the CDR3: TGTGCCACCCTTGAGGGGGACGCGGGCTACACCTTC. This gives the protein CATLEGDAGYTF.

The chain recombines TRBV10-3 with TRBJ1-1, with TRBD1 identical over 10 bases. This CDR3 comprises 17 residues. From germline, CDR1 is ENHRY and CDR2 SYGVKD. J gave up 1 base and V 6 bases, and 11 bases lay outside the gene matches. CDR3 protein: CAIRRDRGISRNTEAFF. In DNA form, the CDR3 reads TGTGCCATCAGGAGGGACAGGGGCATATCACGGAACACTGAAGCTTTCTTT.

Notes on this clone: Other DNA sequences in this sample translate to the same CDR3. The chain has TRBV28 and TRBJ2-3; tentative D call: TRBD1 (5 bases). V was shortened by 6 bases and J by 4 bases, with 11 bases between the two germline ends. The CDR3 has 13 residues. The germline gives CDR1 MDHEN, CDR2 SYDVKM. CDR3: CASSLQGPDTQYF. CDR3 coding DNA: TGTGCCAGCAGCTTGCAGGGTCCAGATACGCAGTATTTT.

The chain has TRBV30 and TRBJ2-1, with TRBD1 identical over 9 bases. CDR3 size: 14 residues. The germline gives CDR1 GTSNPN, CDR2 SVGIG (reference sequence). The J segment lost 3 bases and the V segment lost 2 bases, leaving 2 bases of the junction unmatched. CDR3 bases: TGTGCCTGGAGTTTGGGACAGGGCTACAATGAGCAGTTCTTC. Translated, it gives CAWSLGQGYNEQFF.

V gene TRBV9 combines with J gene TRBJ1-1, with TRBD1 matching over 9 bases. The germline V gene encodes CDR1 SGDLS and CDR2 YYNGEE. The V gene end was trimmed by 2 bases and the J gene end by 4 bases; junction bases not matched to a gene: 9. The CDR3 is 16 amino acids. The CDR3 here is CASSVRTGALGTEAFF. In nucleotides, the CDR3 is TGTGCCAGCAGCGTGCGGACAGGGGCGTTGGGCACTGAAGCTTTCTTT.

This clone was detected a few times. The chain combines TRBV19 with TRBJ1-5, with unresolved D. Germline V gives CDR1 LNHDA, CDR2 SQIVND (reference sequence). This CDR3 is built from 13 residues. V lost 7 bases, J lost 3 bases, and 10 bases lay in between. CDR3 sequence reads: CASTGRYNQPQHF. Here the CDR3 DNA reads TGTGCCAGTACCGGCAGGTACAATCAGCCCCAGCATTTT.

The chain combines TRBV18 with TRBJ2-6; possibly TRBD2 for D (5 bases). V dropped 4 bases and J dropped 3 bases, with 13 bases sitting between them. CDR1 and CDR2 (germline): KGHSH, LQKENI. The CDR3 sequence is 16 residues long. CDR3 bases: TGTGCCAGCTCACTCAGCGATAGCGTTGGGGCCAACGTCCTGACTTTC. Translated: CASSLSDSVGANVLTF.

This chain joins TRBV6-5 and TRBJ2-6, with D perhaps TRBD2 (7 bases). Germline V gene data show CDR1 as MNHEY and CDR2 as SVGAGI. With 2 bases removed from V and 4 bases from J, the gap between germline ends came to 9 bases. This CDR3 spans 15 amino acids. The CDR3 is CASSYAGAGANVLTF. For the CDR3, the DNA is TGTGCCAGCAGTTACGCGGGGGCAGGGGCCAACGTCCTGACTTTC.

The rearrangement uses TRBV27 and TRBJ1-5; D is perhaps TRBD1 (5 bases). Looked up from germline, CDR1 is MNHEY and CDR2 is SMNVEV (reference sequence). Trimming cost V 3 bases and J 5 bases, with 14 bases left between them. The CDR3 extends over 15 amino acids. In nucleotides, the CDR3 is TGTGCCAGCAGTTTGGTAGGGCAGGGTTATCAGCCCCAGCATTTT. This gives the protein CASSLVGQGYQPQHF.

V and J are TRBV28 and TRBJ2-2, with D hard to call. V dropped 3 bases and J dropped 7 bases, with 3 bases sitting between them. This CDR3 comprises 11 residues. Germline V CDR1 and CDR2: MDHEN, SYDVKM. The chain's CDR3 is CASSLSGELFF. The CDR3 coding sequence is TGTGCCAGCAGTTTGAGCGGGGAGCTGTTTTTT.

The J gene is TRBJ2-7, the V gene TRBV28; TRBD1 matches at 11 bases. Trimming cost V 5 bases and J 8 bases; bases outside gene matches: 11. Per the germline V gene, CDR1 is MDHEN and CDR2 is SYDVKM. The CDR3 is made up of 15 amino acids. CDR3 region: CASSPDRGRAAKQYF. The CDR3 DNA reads TGTGCCAGCAGTCCGGACAGGGGGCGAGCCGCTAAGCAGTACTTC. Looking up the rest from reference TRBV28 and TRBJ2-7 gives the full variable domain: DVKVTQSSRYLVKRTGEKVFLECVQDMDHENMFWYRQDPGLGLRLIYFSYDVKMKEKGDIPEGYSVSREKKERFSLILESASTNQTSMYLCASSPDRGRAAKQYFGPGTRLTVT.

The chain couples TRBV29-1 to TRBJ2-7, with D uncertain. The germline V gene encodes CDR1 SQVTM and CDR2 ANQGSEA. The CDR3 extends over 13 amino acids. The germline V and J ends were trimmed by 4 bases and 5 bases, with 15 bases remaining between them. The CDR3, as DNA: TGCAGCGTTGTGGCCGCCACCTTCGACGAGCAGTACTTC. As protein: CSVVAATFDEQYF.

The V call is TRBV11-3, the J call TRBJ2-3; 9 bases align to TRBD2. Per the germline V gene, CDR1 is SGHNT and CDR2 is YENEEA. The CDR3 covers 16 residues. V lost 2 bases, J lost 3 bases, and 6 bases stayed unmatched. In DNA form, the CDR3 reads TGTGCCAGCAGCTTACAAGCGGGGGGTCTTACAGATACGCAGTATTTT. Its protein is CASSLQAGGLTDTQYF. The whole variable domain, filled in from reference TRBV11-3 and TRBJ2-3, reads EAGVVQSPRYKIIEKKQPVAFWCNPISGHNTLYWYLQNLGQGPELLIRYENEEAVDDSQLPKDRFSAERLKGVDSTLKIQPAELGDSAVYLCASSLQAGGLTDTQYFGPGTRLTVL.

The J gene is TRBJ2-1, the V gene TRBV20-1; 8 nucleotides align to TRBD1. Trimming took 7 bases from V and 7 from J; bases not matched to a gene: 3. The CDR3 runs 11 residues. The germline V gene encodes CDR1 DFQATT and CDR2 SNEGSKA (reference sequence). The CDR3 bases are TGCAGTGGACAGGGGCGAAATGAGCAGTTCTTC. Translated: CSGQGRNEQFF.

The CDR3 nucleotides are TGCGCCAGCAGCTTGTACAGGGCCTCAGGGGCCAACGTCCTGACTTTC. Translation: CASSLYRASGANVLTF. This rearrangement joins TRBV5-1 to TRBJ2-6; TRBD1 is a possible D gene (6 bases). In germline, CDR1 is SGHRS, CDR2 YFSETQ. This CDR3 is 16 amino acids long. V gave up 1 base and J gave up 4 bases, with 12 bases separating them.

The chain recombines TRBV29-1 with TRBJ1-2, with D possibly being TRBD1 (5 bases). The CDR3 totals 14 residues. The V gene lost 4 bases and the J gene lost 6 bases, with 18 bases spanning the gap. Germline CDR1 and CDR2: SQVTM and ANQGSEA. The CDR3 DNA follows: TGCAGCGTTGGATCCAGAGTTGGGGGGGATGGCTACACCTTC. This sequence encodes CSVGSRVGGDGYTF.

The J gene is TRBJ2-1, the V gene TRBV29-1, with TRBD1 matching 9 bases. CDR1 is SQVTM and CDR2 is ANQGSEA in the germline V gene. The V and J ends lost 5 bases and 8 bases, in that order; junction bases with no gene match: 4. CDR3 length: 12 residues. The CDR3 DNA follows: TGCAGCGTTACGGACAGGGGTTATGAGCAGTTCTTC. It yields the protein CSVTDRGYEQFF.

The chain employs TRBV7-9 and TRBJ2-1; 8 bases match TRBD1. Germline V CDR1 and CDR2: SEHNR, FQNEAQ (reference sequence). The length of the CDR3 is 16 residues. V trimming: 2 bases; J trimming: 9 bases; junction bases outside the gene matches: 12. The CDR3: CASSLITRGRGSEQFF. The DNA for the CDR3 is TGTGCCAGCAGCTTAATCACCAGGGGGCGTGGCTCTGAGCAGTTCTTC.

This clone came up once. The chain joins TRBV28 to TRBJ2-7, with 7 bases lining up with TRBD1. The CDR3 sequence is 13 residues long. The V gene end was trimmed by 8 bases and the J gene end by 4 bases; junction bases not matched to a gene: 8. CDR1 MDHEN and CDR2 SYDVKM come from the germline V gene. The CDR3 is CASPDPTGYEQYF. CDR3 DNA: TGTGCCAGCCCTGACCCGACAGGGTACGAGCAGTACTTC. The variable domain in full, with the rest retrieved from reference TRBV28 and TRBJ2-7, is DVKVTQSSRYLVKRTGEKVFLECVQDMDHENMFWYRQDPGLGLRLIYFSYDVKMKEKGDIPEGYSVSREKKERFSLILESASTNQTSMYLCASPDPTGYEQYFGPGTRLTVT.

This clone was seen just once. In DNA, the CDR3 is TGTGCCAGCAGTTCCTTGGACAGCGGCTACACCTTC. Translating gives CASSSLDSGYTF. This chain uses TRBV28 with TRBJ1-2; perhaps TRBD1 as D (6 bases). The V end lost 4 bases, the J end lost 8 bases, and 11 bases lay between the germline ends. The CDR3 totals 12 residues. The V gene's germline CDR1 is MDHEN and CDR2 SYDVKM.

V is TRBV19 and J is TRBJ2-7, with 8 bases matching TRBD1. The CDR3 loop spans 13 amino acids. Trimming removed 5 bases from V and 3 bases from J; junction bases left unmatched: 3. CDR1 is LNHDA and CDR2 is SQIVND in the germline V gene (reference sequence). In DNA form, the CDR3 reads TGTGCCAGTAGTCGAGACAGGGGCTACGAGCAGTACTTC. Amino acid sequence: CASSRDRGYEQYF. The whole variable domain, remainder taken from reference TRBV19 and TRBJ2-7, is DGGITQSPKYLFRKEGQNVTLSCEQNLNHDAMYWYRQDPGQGLRLIYYSQIVNDFQKGDIAEGYSVSREKKESFPLTVTSAQKNPTAFYLCASSRDRGYEQYFGPGTRLTVT.

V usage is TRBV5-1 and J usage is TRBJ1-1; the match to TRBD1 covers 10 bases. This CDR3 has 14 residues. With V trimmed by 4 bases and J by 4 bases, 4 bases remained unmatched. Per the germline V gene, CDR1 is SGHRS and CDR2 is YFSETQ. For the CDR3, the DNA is TGCGCCAGCAGCGCGACAGGGGGCGGCACTGAAGCTTTCTTT. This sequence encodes CASSATGGGTEAFF.

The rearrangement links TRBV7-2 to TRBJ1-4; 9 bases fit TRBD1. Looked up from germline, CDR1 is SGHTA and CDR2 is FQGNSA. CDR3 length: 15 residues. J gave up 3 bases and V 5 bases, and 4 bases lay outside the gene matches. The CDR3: CASSVNRGPNEKLFF. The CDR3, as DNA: TGTGCCAGCAGCGTCAACAGGGGGCCTAATGAAAAACTGTTTTTT.